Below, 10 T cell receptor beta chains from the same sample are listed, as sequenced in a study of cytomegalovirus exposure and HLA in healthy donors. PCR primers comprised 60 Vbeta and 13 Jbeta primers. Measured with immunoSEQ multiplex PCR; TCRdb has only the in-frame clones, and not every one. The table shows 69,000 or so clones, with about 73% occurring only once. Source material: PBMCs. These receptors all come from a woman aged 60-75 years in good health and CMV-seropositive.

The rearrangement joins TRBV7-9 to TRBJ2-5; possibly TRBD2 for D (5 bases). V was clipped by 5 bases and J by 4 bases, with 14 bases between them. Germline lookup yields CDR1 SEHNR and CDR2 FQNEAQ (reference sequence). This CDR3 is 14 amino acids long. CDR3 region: CASSQSGDAETQYF. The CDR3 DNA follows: TGTGCCAGCAGCCAAAGCGGAGACGCAGAGACCCAGTACTTC.

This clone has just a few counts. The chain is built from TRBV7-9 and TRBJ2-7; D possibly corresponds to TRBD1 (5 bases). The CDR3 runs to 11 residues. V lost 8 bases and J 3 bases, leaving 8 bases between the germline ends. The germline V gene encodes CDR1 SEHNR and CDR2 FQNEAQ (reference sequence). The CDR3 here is CASARVYEQYF. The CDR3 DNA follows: TGTGCCAGCGCCAGGGTCTACGAGCAGTACTTC.

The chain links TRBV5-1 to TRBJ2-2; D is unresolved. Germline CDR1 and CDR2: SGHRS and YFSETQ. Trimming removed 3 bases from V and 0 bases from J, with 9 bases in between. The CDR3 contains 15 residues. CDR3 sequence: CASSSLTANTGELFF. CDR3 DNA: TGCGCCAGCAGCTCCCTAACGGCGAACACCGGGGAGCTGTTTTTT.

CDR3 protein: CASSYAGMNTEAFF. Here the CDR3 DNA reads TGTGCCAGCAGTTACGCAGGAATGAACACTGAAGCTTTCTTT. The chain recombines TRBV6-5 with TRBJ1-1; no clear D gene. The CDR3 extends over 14 amino acids. From germline, CDR1 is MNHEY and CDR2 SVGAGI. V lost 2 bases and J lost 0, with 7 bases in between.

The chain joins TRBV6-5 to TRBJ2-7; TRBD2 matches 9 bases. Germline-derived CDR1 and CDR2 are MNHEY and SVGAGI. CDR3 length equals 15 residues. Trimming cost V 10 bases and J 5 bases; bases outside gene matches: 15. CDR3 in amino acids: CAIRPASGRLDEQYF. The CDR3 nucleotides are TGTGCCATCCGGCCCGCGAGCGGGAGGCTCGACGAGCAGTACTTC.

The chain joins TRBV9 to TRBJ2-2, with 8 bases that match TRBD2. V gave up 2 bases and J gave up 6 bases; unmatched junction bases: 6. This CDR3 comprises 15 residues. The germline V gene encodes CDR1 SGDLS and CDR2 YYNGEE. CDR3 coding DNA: TGTGCCAGCAGCGTGGCGAGCGGGAGTGCCGGGGAGCTGTTTTTT. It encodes CASSVASGSAGELFF.

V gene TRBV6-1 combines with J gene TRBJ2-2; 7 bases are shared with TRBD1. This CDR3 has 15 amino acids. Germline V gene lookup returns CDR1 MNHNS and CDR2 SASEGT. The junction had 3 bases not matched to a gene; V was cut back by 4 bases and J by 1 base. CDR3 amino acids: CASSGDRVNTGELFF. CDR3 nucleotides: TGTGCCAGCAGTGGAGACAGGGTGAACACCGGGGAGCTGTTTTTT.

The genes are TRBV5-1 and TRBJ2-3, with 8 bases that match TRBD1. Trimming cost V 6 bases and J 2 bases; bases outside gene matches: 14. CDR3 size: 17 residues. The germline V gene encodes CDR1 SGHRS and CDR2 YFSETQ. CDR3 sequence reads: CASTTGTGNQITDTQYF. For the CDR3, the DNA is TGCGCCAGCACCACCGGGACAGGCAATCAAATCACAGATACGCAGTATTTT.

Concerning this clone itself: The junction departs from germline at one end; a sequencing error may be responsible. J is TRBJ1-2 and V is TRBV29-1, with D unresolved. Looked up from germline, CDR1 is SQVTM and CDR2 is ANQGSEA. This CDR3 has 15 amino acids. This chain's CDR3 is CCVEGKQGQTNGYTF. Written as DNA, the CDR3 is TGCTGCGTTGAAGGCAAACAAGGGCAGACTAATGGCTACACCTTC.

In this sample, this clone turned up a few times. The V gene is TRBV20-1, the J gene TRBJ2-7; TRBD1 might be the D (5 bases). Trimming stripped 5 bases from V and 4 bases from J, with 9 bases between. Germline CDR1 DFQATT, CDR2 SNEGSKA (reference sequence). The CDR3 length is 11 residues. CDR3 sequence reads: CSAYDSYEQYF. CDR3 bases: TGCAGTGCTTACGACAGTTACGAGCAGTACTTC.